A selection of T cell receptor beta chains follows, all from one sample in a study of blood T cell repertoires in COVID-19. Clones were read by immunoSEQ multiplex PCR, and TCRdb kept only the in-frame ones, dropping some. The sample lists 320,000 or so clones, 75% to 90% occurring once. The source material was PBMCs or T cells enriched from blood (not recorded which). The receptors were gathered from a man aged 55 to 69 who had recovered from COVID-19. CDR3s include the opening cysteine and the closing phenylalanine or tryptophan. D genes are given only for firm matches. Clone size is given for some rows only: seen once, a few or many times, or a class if the clone is expanded.

D gene,V gene,clone size,J gene,CDR3 protein,CDR3 DNA
TRBD2,TRBV29-1,NA,TRBJ2-7,CSVGTSGFYEQYF,TGCAGCGTCGGGACTAGCGGGTTCTACGAGCAGTACTTC
NA,TRBV11-1,NA,TRBJ1-2,CASSLQGSYGYTF,TGTGCCAGCAGCCTCCAGGGTAGCTATGGCTACACCTTC
NA,TRBV5-5,NA,TRBJ2-7,CASSLAGFSYEQYF,TGTGCCAGCAGCTTGGCCGGTTTCTCCTACGAGCAGTACTTC
NA,TRBV12-3/TRBV12-4,NA,TRBJ1-5,CASSLDNQPQHF,TGTGCCAGCAGCCTAGATAATCAGCCCCAGCATTTT
NA,TRBV7-3,NA,TRBJ2-7,CASSLGGSGYEQYF,TGTGCCAGCAGCTTAGGGGGGAGTGGCTACGAGCAGTACTTC
TRBD1,TRBV18,NA,TRBJ2-5,CASSLPRDRQETQYF,TGTGCCAGCTCACTACCCCGGGACAGACAAGAGACCCAGTACTTC
TRBD2,TRBV28,NA,TRBJ2-2,CASSLQAGVRTGELFF,TGTGCCAGCAGTTTACAAGCGGGAGTGAGAACCGGGGAGCTGTTTTTT
NA,TRBV6-5,NA,TRBJ1-4,CASSYSRQAINEKLFF,TGTGCCAGCAGTTACTCGAGACAGGCGATTAATGAAAAACTGTTTTTT
TRBD1,TRBV29-1,NA,TRBJ1-2,CSAVPGQGTYGYTF,TGCAGCGCCGTACCGGGACAGGGTACCTATGGCTACACCTTC
NA,TRBV6-1,few,TRBJ2-7,CASSEAFEGEQYF,TGTGCCAGCAGTGAAGCGTTCGAGGGAGAGCAGTACTTC
TRBD2,TRBV24-1,NA,TRBJ2-3,CATSEPTSATDTQYF,TGTGCCACCAGTGAACCTACTAGCGCCACAGATACGCAGTATTTT
TRBD2,TRBV20-1,NA,TRBJ2-3,CSASYRTSGVTDTQYF,TGCAGTGCTAGTTATCGGACTAGCGGGGTCACAGATACGCAGTATTTT
NA,TRBV10-3,NA,TRBJ2-6,CAISPQSSGANVLTF,TGTGCCATCAGCCCACAGAGCTCTGGGGCCAACGTCCTGACTTTC
NA,TRBV5-6,NA,TRBJ2-3,CASSPLQGSTDTQYF,TGTGCCAGCAGCCCCCTCCAGGGATCCACAGATACGCAGTATTTT
TRBD2,TRBV11-3,NA,TRBJ2-2,CASSPGEGAGGTGELFF,TGTGCCAGCAGCCCCGGAGAGGGAGCGGGAGGCACCGGGGAGCTGTTTTTT
NA,TRBV5-4,NA,TRBJ2-7,CASSLAQGYEQYF,TGTGCCAGCAGCTTAGCCCAGGGATACGAGCAGTACTTC
TRBD2,TRBV6-2/TRBV6-3,NA,TRBJ2-7,CASSFWGGSYEQYF,TGTGCCAGCAGTTTTTGGGGGGGCTCCTACGAGCAGTACTTC
TRBD2,TRBV28,NA,TRBJ2-3,CASSLPPSGRALRDTQYF,TGTGCCAGCAGTTTGCCCCCCAGCGGGAGGGCCTTAAGAGATACGCAGTATTTT
TRBD2,TRBV20-1,NA,TRBJ2-7,CSASFPSGRSYEQYF,TGCAGTGCTAGTTTCCCTAGCGGGAGGTCTTACGAGCAGTACTTC
TRBD1,TRBV6-5,NA,TRBJ2-1,CASRPPRGRNEQFF,TGTGCCAGCAGGCCTCCTAGGGGGCGCAATGAGCAGTTCTTC
TRBD1,TRBV6-5,NA,TRBJ1-6,CASSRQGRNSPLHF,TGTGCCAGCAGTCGACAGGGGAGGAATTCACCCCTCCACTTT
NA,TRBV29-1,NA,TRBJ1-5,CSPGGSFYLIVTREPQHF,TGCAGCCCTGGAGGGTCGTTTTATTTGATAGTCACCAGAGAGCCCCAGCATTTT
TRBD1,TRBV19,NA,TRBJ1-5,CASRSFGTGRGSNQPQHF,TGTGCCAGTAGATCCTTCGGGACAGGCCGGGGAAGCAATCAGCCCCAGCATTTT
TRBD2,TRBV18,NA,TRBJ2-1,CASSPPGLAGVNEQFF,TGTGCCAGCTCACCACCGGGCCTAGCGGGAGTCAATGAGCAGTTCTTC
TRBD1,TRBV7-2,few,TRBJ1-6,CASSVGRDSNSPLHF,TGTGCCAGCAGCGTCGGCCGGGACAGCAATTCACCCCTCCACTTT
TRBD1,TRBV28,NA,TRBJ2-7,CASSSFGQGTYEQYF,TGTGCCAGCAGTTCCTTCGGACAGGGGACCTACGAGCAGTACTTC
TRBD1,TRBV7-2,NA,TRBJ2-2,CASSSRDRVTGELFF,TGTGCCAGCAGCTCCCGGGACAGGGTCACCGGGGAGCTGTTTTTT
TRBD2,TRBV3-1/TRBV3-2,NA,TRBJ2-5,CASSRWTSGMEETQYF,TGTGCCAGCAGCCGGTGGACTAGCGGGATGGAAGAGACCCAGTACTTC
TRBD1,TRBV28,NA,TRBJ2-7,CASTPGQIYEQYF,TGTGCCAGCACCCCGGGACAGATCTACGAGCAGTACTTC
TRBD1,TRBV2,NA,TRBJ2-2,CASGRGQGWTGELFF,TGTGCCAGCGGACGGGGACAGGGTTGGACCGGGGAGCTGTTTTTT
TRBD2,TRBV20-1,NA,TRBJ2-7,CSASKTSGSYEQYF,TGCAGTGCGAGTAAGACTAGCGGGAGCTACGAGCAGTACTTC
TRBD1,TRBV9,few,TRBJ1-2,CASSVRTGGYGYTF,TGTGCCAGCAGCGTCCGGACAGGGGGATATGGCTACACCTTC
TRBD2,TRBV4-2,few,TRBJ2-2,CASSPRTSGANTGELFF,TGTGCCAGCAGCCCAAGGACTAGCGGGGCGAACACCGGGGAGCTGTTTTTT
TRBD1,TRBV28,NA,TRBJ2-3,CASRTDRGSTDTQYF,TGTGCCAGCAGGACTGACAGGGGGAGTACAGATACGCAGTATTTT
NA,TRBV9,NA,TRBJ1-5,CASSVDGRNQPQHF,TGTGCCAGCAGCGTAGATGGCAGGAATCAGCCCCAGCATTTT
NA,TRBV28,NA,TRBJ2-7,CASSLLASSGEQYF,TGTGCCAGCAGTTTGTTAGCTAGCTCGGGGGAGCAGTACTTC
TRBD1,TRBV5-1,NA,TRBJ1-1,CASSQNPGQGSLNTEAFF,TGCGCCAGCAGCCAAAACCCGGGACAGGGTTCTCTGAACACTGAAGCTTTCTTT
TRBD1,TRBV7-2,NA,TRBJ1-4,CASSQTGGEEKLFF,TGTGCCAGCAGCCAAACAGGGGGCGAGGAAAAACTGTTTTTT
NA,TRBV5-1,NA,TRBJ2-1,CASSLAPGTYNEQFF,TGCGCCAGCAGCTTGGCCCCGGGAACCTACAATGAGCAGTTCTTC
TRBD1,TRBV19,NA,TRBJ2-2,CASSIRDRGITGELFF,TGTGCCAGTAGTATACGGGACAGGGGGATTACCGGGGAGCTGTTTTTT
TRBD2,TRBV3-1/TRBV3-2,NA,TRBJ2-3,CASGRGGVGDTQYF,TGTGCCAGCGGCCGGGGGGGAGTGGGAGATACGCAGTATTTT
NA,TRBV4-1,once,TRBJ2-1,CASSREADSYNEQFF,TGCGCCAGCAGCCGGGAGGCGGATTCCTACAATGAGCAGTTCTTC